Shown below are 11 T cell receptor beta chains from a single sample sequenced in a study of blood T cell repertoires in COVID-19. Profiling relied on immunoSEQ multiplex PCR, and the TCRdb table lists in-frame clones only, not all of them. The data hold about 100,000 clones, with 80% to 95% observed a single time. The sequenced sample was peripheral blood. These receptors came from a woman aged 50 to 60 with COVID-19, enrolled during active disease.

This clone came up once. This chain joins TRBV6-5 and TRBJ1-4; D unclear. The CDR3 runs 14 residues. The germline CDR1 and CDR2 sequences are MNHEY and SVGAGI. V dropped 8 bases and J dropped 8 bases, with 18 bases sitting between them. CDR3 nucleotide sequence: TGTGCCAGCGGATCGAGAGGTTCTCGAGAAAAACTGTTTTTT. Amino acid sequence: CASGSRGSREKLFF.

The V call is TRBV28, the J call TRBJ2-3; unclear D gene. Germline assignment: CDR1 MDHEN and CDR2 SYDVKM. The CDR3 contains 13 residues. V was clipped by 4 bases and J by 2 bases, with 7 bases between them. The CDR3 region has the DNA TGTGCCAGCAGTTCAGACATCACAGATACGCAGTATTTT. Its translation: CASSSDITDTQYF.

The genes are TRBV11-3 and TRBJ1-1, with TRBD1 identical over 9 bases. Germline V lookup: CDR1 SGHNT, CDR2 YENEEA. The CDR3 length is 14 residues. The ends lost 5 bases at V and 4 bases at J; junction bases unmatched: 5. The chain's CDR3 is CASSARQGVTEAFF. CDR3 coding DNA: TGTGCCAGCAGCGCGCGACAGGGGGTCACTGAAGCTTTCTTT.

The V call is TRBV28, the J call TRBJ1-5; the D gene is possibly TRBD1 (5 bases). Germline CDR1 reads MDHEN; CDR2 reads SYDVKM. The CDR3 totals 14 residues. Trimming removed 3 bases from V and 0 bases from J, with 6 bases in between. The CDR3 nucleotides are TGTGCCAGCAGTTTGGGGCATAGCAATCAGCCCCAGCATTTT. Translating it yields CASSLGHSNQPQHF.

This sequence joins TRBV9 and TRBJ2-7; the D is unclear. The CDR3 sequence is 13 residues long. CDR1 is SGDLS, CDR2 YYNGEE, per germline. Trimming removed 0 bases at V and 3 bases at J, with 7 bases between. In DNA, the CDR3 is TGTGCCAGCAGCGTAGGTCCGGGCTACGAGCAGTACTTC. This gives the protein CASSVGPGYEQYF.

The chain combines TRBV2 with TRBJ1-2; possible D gene TRBD1, 6 bases. V was clipped by 6 bases and J by 4 bases, with 12 bases between them. The germline V gene encodes CDR1 SNHLY and CDR2 FYNNEI. There are 13 residues in the CDR3. CDR3 in DNA: TGTGCCAGCAGAGCTCGGGGGGCCTATGGCTACACCTTC. This translates into CASRARGAYGYTF.

The chain combines TRBV5-6 with TRBJ1-2; 8 nucleotides align to TRBD1. There are 13 residues in the CDR3. Per the germline V gene, CDR1 is SGHDT and CDR2 is YYEEEE. V gave up 0 bases and J gave up 12 bases; unmatched junction bases: 7. For the CDR3, the DNA is TGTGCCAGCAGCTTGGAGAGAATGACAGGGGACACCTTC. It is translated as CASSLERMTGDTF.

This clone was recorded once. This chain joins TRBV5-1 and TRBJ1-5, with TRBD1 matching 12 bases. The CDR3 totals 17 residues. V dropped 9 bases and J dropped 6; count of bases not matched to a gene: 16. Germline V gene data show CDR1 as SGHRS and CDR2 as YFSETQ. The CDR3 bases are TGCGCCACCCCTACGGGGACAGGGGGCCCAACTCCTCAGCCCCAGCATTTT. It yields the protein CATPTGTGGPTPQPQHF.

The chain joins TRBV29-1 to TRBJ1-2; a weak D match, TRBD1 (6 bases). The CDR3 is 11 amino acids. V was cut by 4 bases and J by 13 bases, with 16 bases left in between. The germline V gene encodes CDR1 SQVTM and CDR2 ANQGSEA. The CDR3 coding sequence is TGCAGCGTTGGGGTAGGACAGTTTGTCACCTTC. Protein product: CSVGVGQFVTF. Supplemented by reference TRBV29-1 and TRBJ1-2, the full variable domain reads SAVISQKPSRDICQRGTSLTIQCQVDSQVTMMFWYRQQPGQSLTLIATANQGSEATYESGFVIDKFPISRPNLTFSTLTVSNMSPEDSSIYLCSVGVGQFVTFGSGTRLTVV.

Here the CDR3 DNA reads TGCAGTGCTAGTCACACAGGGCCCTATAATTCACCCCTCCACTTT. Translating gives CSASHTGPYNSPLHF. The chain joins TRBV20-1 to TRBJ1-6; tentatively, D is TRBD1 (6 bases). This CDR3 is 15 amino acids long. V lost 3 bases and J lost 2, with 11 bases in between. Germline CDR1 and CDR2: DFQATT and SNEGSKA (reference sequence).

The CDR3 loop reads CASSGQGADEQYF. CDR3 nucleotides: TGTGCCAGCAGCGGACAGGGGGCGGACGAGCAGTACTTC. V and J are TRBV6-5 and TRBJ2-7; TRBD1 matches at 11 bases. Trimming removed 6 bases from V and 5 bases from J; junction bases left unmatched: 3. The CDR3 spans 13 residues. Germline values: CDR1 MNHEY, CDR2 SVGAGI.